One sample yielded the 27 T cell receptor beta chains listed below, sequenced in a study of siplizumab effects on memory and regulatory T cells. The repertoire was sequenced with immunoSEQ multiplex PCR; TCRdb's copy has only in-frame clones and lacks some. The sample lists around 100,000 clones, more than 85% occurring once. Sequencing was carried out using CD4+ T cells sorted from blood. These receptors all stem from a human donor in good health.

As to this clone: This sample also contains other DNA sequences that code for the same CDR3. The chain recombines TRBV2 with TRBJ2-6; possible D gene TRBD1, 5 bases. The CDR3 covers 15 residues. The V and J ends lost 4 bases and 2 bases respectively, with 9 bases between them. Germline-derived CDR1 and CDR2 are SNHLY and FYNNEI. The CDR3 DNA sequence: TGTGCCAGCAGTGTATCAGGGACTGGGGCCAACGTCCTGACTTTC. Its translation is CASSVSGTGANVLTF. Full variable domain (outside the CDR3, taken from reference TRBV2 and TRBJ2-6): EPEVTQTPSHQVTQMGQEVILRCVPISNHLYFYWYRQILGQKVEFLVSFYNNEISEKSEIFDDQFSVERPDGSNFTLKIRSTKLEDSAMYFCASSVSGTGANVLTFGAGSRLTVL.

This chain links TRBV29-1 with TRBJ2-3; 7 bases line up with TRBD1. CDR1 and CDR2 (germline): SQVTM, ANQGSEA. Trimming cost V 7 bases and J 0 bases; bases outside gene matches: 7. The CDR3 extends over 14 amino acids. Here the CDR3 DNA reads TGCAGCGCTTGGACAGGCGCTAGCACAGATACGCAGTATTTT. Its protein is CSAWTGASTDTQYF.

The V and J genes are TRBV19 and TRBJ2-7; 8 bases match TRBD1. This CDR3 is 13 amino acids long. V lost 8 bases, J lost 6 bases, and 9 bases stayed unmatched. Per germline, CDR1 LNHDA and CDR2 SQIVND (reference sequence). CDR3 region: CASGQGRIGEQYF. Written as DNA, the CDR3 is TGTGCCAGTGGACAGGGAAGAATCGGCGAGCAGTACTTC.

The chain recombines TRBV7-2 with TRBJ2-7, with 11 bases identical to TRBD1. Trimming cost V 5 bases and J 2 bases; bases outside gene matches: 5. The CDR3 extends over 15 amino acids. Germline CDR1 is SGHTA and CDR2 is FQGNSA. CDR3 nucleotides: TGTGCCAGCAGCCTAGAGGGACAGGGGGCCTACGAGCAGTACTTC. It specifies CASSLEGQGAYEQYF.

The rearrangement links TRBV18 to TRBJ1-6, with D perhaps TRBD1 (6 bases). In germline, CDR1 is KGHSH, CDR2 LQKENI. V lost 4 bases and J 10 bases, leaving 14 bases between the germline ends. The CDR3 loop spans 14 amino acids. CDR3 nucleotides: TGTGCCAGCTCACTACAGGGTGAAGGGTCACCCCTCCACTTT. Translated, it gives CASSLQGEGSPLHF.

The rearrangement joins TRBV6-5 to TRBJ2-7, with D maybe TRBD2 (5 bases). This CDR3 comprises 15 residues. Germline lookup yields CDR1 MNHEY and CDR2 SVGAGI. Trimming took off 5 bases at V and 1 base at J, with 15 bases between the two ends. In DNA, the CDR3 is TGTGCCAGCAGTACCCGCCTAGGAGGATCCTACGAGCAGTACTTC. This gives the protein CASSTRLGGSYEQYF.

The chain is built from TRBV29-1 and TRBJ2-3; TRBD2 aligns across 13 bases. Germline trimming cut 4 bases from V and 7 bases from J; bases unmatched to any gene: 8. The germline V gene has CDR1 SQVTM and CDR2 ANQGSEA. The CDR3 loop spans 15 amino acids. The CDR3 here is CSVAMTSGGPHTQYF. The CDR3 DNA follows: TGCAGCGTTGCTATGACTAGCGGGGGGCCCCATACGCAGTATTTT.

V is TRBV28 and J is TRBJ2-3; D not resolved. The germline V gene has CDR1 MDHEN and CDR2 SYDVKM. This CDR3 has 12 amino acids. The V end was cut by 6 bases, the J end by 2 bases, with 6 bases between. DNA for the CDR3: TGTGCCAGCAGCACCACCACAGATACGCAGTATTTT. As protein: CASSTTTDTQYF.

This rearrangement joins TRBV5-1 to TRBJ2-1; D is uncertain. The CDR3 loop spans 13 amino acids. Germline V gene sequence: CDR1 SGHRS, CDR2 YFSETQ. V shed 1 base and J shed 7 bases, with 9 bases lying between them. The CDR3 loop reads CASSLYLENEQFF. CDR3 DNA sequence: TGCGCCAGCAGCTTGTATCTAGAAAATGAGCAGTTCTTC.

This rearrangement joins TRBV30 to TRBJ1-3; 12 bases line up with TRBD1. J lost 3 bases, V lost 3 bases, and 15 bases had no gene match. Germline lookup yields CDR1 GTSNPN and CDR2 SVGIG (reference sequence). There are 19 residues in the CDR3. CDR3 nucleotide sequence: TGTGCCTGGAGACCGAGATCGGGGGACAGGGGGCAGCGTGGAAACACCATATATTTT. Amino acids: CAWRPRSGDRGQRGNTIYF.

V gene TRBV6-6 combines with J gene TRBJ2-5; D could derive from TRBD1 or TRBD2 (6 bases each). There are 15 residues in the CDR3. CDR1 is MNHNY and CDR2 is SVGAGI in the germline V gene (reference sequence). Trimming cost V 4 bases and J 1 base, with 13 bases left between them. The CDR3 sequence: CASSFRGGPQETQYF. The CDR3 region has the DNA TGTGCCAGCAGTTTTAGAGGGGGGCCCCAAGAGACCCAGTACTTC.

The rearrangement links TRBV5-6 to TRBJ1-2; 7 nucleotides align to TRBD1. J was trimmed by 4 bases and V by 5 bases; bases with no gene match: 11. Germline CDR1 is SGHDT and CDR2 is YYEEEE. The CDR3 is 15 residues long. The CDR3 bases are TGTGCCAGCAGGTTTGACAGGGACCTCTCCTATGGCTACACCTTC. Amino acid sequence: CASRFDRDLSYGYTF.

The J gene is TRBJ2-2, the V gene TRBV28; 7 positions agree with TRBD1. The junction had 10 bases not matched to a gene; V was cut back by 5 bases and J by 7 bases. This CDR3 spans 15 amino acids. Germline loops: CDR1 MDHEN, CDR2 SYDVKM. The CDR3, as DNA: TGTGCCAGCAGTCTCCCGACAGGGTTCAGCGGGGAGCTGTTTTTT. It translates to CASSLPTGFSGELFF.

This clone is a singleton in its sample. The chain joins TRBV5-5 to TRBJ1-3, with D unresolved. From germline, CDR1 is SGHKS and CDR2 YYEKEE (reference sequence). This CDR3 region has 14 residues. V lost 0 bases, J lost 4 bases, and 8 bases lay in between. CDR3 coding DNA: TGTGCCAGCAGCTTGGTTGGTAGCGGAAACACCATATATTTT. This encodes CASSLVGSGNTIYF.

The V call is TRBV9, the J call TRBJ2-3; D may be TRBD2 (5 bases). CDR1 and CDR2 (germline): SGDLS, YYNGEE. The CDR3 length is 14 residues. V was clipped by 1 base and J by 5 bases, with 11 bases between them. The CDR3, as DNA: TGTGCCAGCAGCGTATTTTCAGCGGTAGATACGCAGTATTTT. Residues: CASSVFSAVDTQYF.

The V and J genes are TRBV2 and TRBJ1-1; 7 nucleotides align to TRBD1. Per germline, CDR1 SNHLY and CDR2 FYNNEI. The J segment lost 3 bases and the V segment lost 6 bases, leaving 7 bases of the junction unmatched. The CDR3 contains 14 residues. CDR3 amino acids: CASRRQGVDTEAFF. CDR3 DNA: TGTGCCAGCAGACGCCAGGGGGTTGACACTGAAGCTTTCTTT.

The rearrangement uses TRBV6-5 and TRBJ2-7; a weak D match, TRBD1 (5 bases). Germline CDR1 MNHEY, CDR2 SVGAGI. V dropped 4 bases and J dropped 1 base, with 11 bases sitting between them. The CDR3 consists of 14 residues. As DNA, the CDR3 is TGTGCCAGCAGTTCAGGGCTCTTATCCTACGAGCAGTACTTC. Its protein is CASSSGLLSYEQYF.

The V call is TRBV18, the J call TRBJ1-1; D is perhaps TRBD1 (5 bases). This CDR3 has 15 residues. Trimming left V 10 bases short and J 5 bases short, with 23 bases between. CDR1 and CDR2 (germline): KGHSH, LQKENI. CDR3 bases: TGTGCCACCGGTGCAACGAGGGGCCCAGGGACTGAAGCTTTCTTT. Its protein product is CATGATRGPGTEAFF. Combining the CDR3 with reference TRBV18 and TRBJ1-1 gives the whole variable domain NAGVMQNPRHLVRRRGQEARLRCSPMKGHSHVYWYRQLPEEGLKFMVYLQKENIIDESGMPKERFSAEFPKEGPSILRIQQVVRGDSAAYFCATGATRGPGTEAFFGQGTRLTVV.

The J gene is TRBJ1-5, the V gene TRBV6-5; TRBD1 matches 7 bases. CDR1 is MNHEY, CDR2 SVGAGI, per germline. The CDR3 sequence is 15 residues long. Unmatched junction bases numbered 13, after V lost 6 bases and J lost 8 bases. CDR3 sequence (DNA): TGTGCCAGCAGACCTGGGGGCAGGGGGTCTGAGCCCCAGCATTTT. Protein: CASRPGGRGSEPQHF.

The rearrangement uses TRBV5-1 and TRBJ2-5, with 10 bases fitting TRBD2. J was trimmed by 3 bases and V by 2 bases; bases with no gene match: 1. Germline V gene lookup returns CDR1 SGHRS and CDR2 YFSETQ. The CDR3 sequence is 14 residues long. The CDR3 loop is CASSFLAGEETQYF. The CDR3 coding sequence is TGCGCCAGCAGCTTCCTAGCGGGGGAAGAGACCCAGTACTTC.

J is TRBJ2-1 and V is TRBV4-1; 11 bases line up with TRBD2. Germline CDR1 is MGHRA and CDR2 is YSYEKL. CDR3 length: 15 residues. J gave up 5 bases and V 4 bases, and 4 bases lay outside the gene matches. The CDR3 region has the DNA TGCGCCAGCAGCCGACTACTAGCGGGGGACAATGAGCAGTTCTTC. Protein: CASSRLLAGDNEQFF.

The rearrangement links TRBV9 to TRBJ2-5; the match to TRBD2 covers 8 bases. CDR1 and CDR2 (germline): SGDLS, YYNGEE. The CDR3 has 14 amino acids. The V gene end was trimmed by 3 bases and the J gene end by 5 bases; junction bases not matched to a gene: 6. The chain's CDR3 is CASSGGTSVETQYF. CDR3 sequence (DNA): TGTGCCAGCAGCGGCGGGACTAGTGTGGAGACCCAGTACTTC.

The chain uses TRBV7-2 and TRBJ2-5; D assignment may be TRBD1 or TRBD2 (6 bases each). The CDR3 is 13 residues long. Trimming took off 5 bases at V and 5 bases at J, with 12 bases between the two ends. The germline CDR1 and CDR2 sequences are SGHTA and FQGNSA. CDR3 in amino acids: CASSPTGAETQYF. CDR3 in DNA: TGTGCCAGCAGCCCCACGGGGGCGGAGACCCAGTACTTC. Based on the CDR3 plus reference TRBV7-2 and TRBJ2-5, the full variable domain is GAGVSQSPSNKVTEKGKDVELRCDPISGHTALYWYRQSLGQGLEFLIYFQGNSAPDKSGLPSDRFSAERTGGSVSTLTIQRTQQEDSAVYLCASSPTGAETQYFGPGTRLLVL.

The J gene is TRBJ1-6, the V gene TRBV2, with a tentative D call TRBD1 (6 bases). The CDR3 consists of 14 residues. From germline, CDR1 is SNHLY and CDR2 FYNNEI. V was trimmed by 5 bases and J by 8 bases, leaving 13 bases between them. The CDR3 nucleotides read TGTGCCAGCAGTACCGGGACATCTCATTCACCCCTCCACTTT. Its protein is CASSTGTSHSPLHF.

The genes are TRBV5-1 and TRBJ2-5; D may be TRBD1 (6 bases). This CDR3 contains 15 residues. With 0 bases removed from V and 0 bases from J, the gap between germline ends came to 9 bases. Germline V gene lookup returns CDR1 SGHRS and CDR2 YFSETQ. The CDR3 DNA reads as TGCGCCAGCAGCTTGGCCTGGGACAACCAAGAGACCCAGTACTTC. It translates to CASSLAWDNQETQYF.

V is TRBV5-6 and J is TRBJ1-1; TRBD1 matches at 12 bases. CDR3 length equals 17 residues. The V gene's germline CDR1 is SGHDT and CDR2 YYEEEE. Trimming removed 3 bases from V and 1 base from J; junction bases left unmatched: 7. The CDR3 DNA follows: TGTGCCAGCAGCTCTCCGGGACAGGGGGCGCGGAACACTGAAGCTTTCTTT. Translating it yields CASSSPGQGARNTEAFF.

The chain couples TRBV7-6 to TRBJ2-5; 9 bases map to TRBD2. With 4 bases clipped from V and 4 bases from J, the junction kept 10 bases outside the gene matches. Germline assignment: CDR1 SGHVS and CDR2 FNYEAQ. The CDR3 is made up of 16 amino acids. CDR3: CASSSQVAGGRETQYF. CDR3 nucleotides: TGTGCCAGCAGCTCACAGGTCGCGGGGGGGCGAGAGACCCAGTACTTC. Looking up the rest from reference TRBV7-6 and TRBJ2-5 gives the full variable domain: GAGVSQSPRYKVTKRGQDVALRCDPISGHVSLYWYRQALGQGPEFLTYFNYEAQQDKSGLPNDRFSAERPEGSISTLTIQRTEQRDSAMYRCASSSQVAGGRETQYFGPGTRLLVL.